What follows are 20 T cell receptor beta chains derived from one specimen sequenced in a study of cytomegalovirus exposure and HLA in healthy donors. PCR involved 60 Vbeta and 13 Jbeta primers. Produced via immunoSEQ multiplex PCR; TCRdb's table is partial and in-frame only. The sample holds 95,000 to 150,000 clones, around four fifths seen once. Sequenced input: PBMCs. These receptors were collected from a man younger than 30 in good health and CMV-seropositive.

This clone came up a few times. DNA of the CDR3: TGTGCCAGCAGTGCCGGGACAGGGATTAAAAAACTGTTTTTT. The encoded protein is CASSAGTGIKKLFF. V and J are TRBV6-5 and TRBJ1-4; 9 bases are shared with TRBD1. Germline V CDR1 and CDR2: MNHEY, SVGAGI. This CDR3 is built from 14 residues. After removal of 5 bases from V and 9 bases from J, the junction contained 7 bases not matched to a gene.

As to this clone: The junction differs from germline at one of its ends, possibly a read error. The V gene is TRBV18, the J gene TRBJ1-3; 7 bases are a match to TRBD1. The length of the CDR3 is 16 residues. Germline CDR1 is KGHSH and CDR2 is LQKENI. CDR3 in amino acids: CASSLQRDSSGNTIYF. Here the CDR3 DNA reads TGTGCCAGCTCACTACAAAGGGACAGCTCTGGAAATACCATATATTTT.

This rearrangement joins TRBV11-2 to TRBJ2-5; D call uncertain. The germline V gene has CDR1 SGHAT and CDR2 FQNNGV. V lost 3 bases and J 5 bases, leaving 4 bases between the germline ends. CDR3 size: 11 residues. The CDR3 protein is CASSFQETQYF. In DNA form, the CDR3 reads TGTGCCAGCAGCTTCCAGGAGACCCAGTACTTC.

The chain has TRBV7-8 and TRBJ2-3; D is unclear. The germline CDR1 and CDR2 sequences are SGHVS and FQNEAQ. The CDR3 is 16 residues long. Deletions cut 2 bases from V and 0 bases from J, with 12 bases between. The DNA for the CDR3 is TGTGCCAGCAGCTTATTTGAGCGCCTTAGCACAGATACGCAGTATTTT. It codes for CASSLFERLSTDTQYF.

The gene calls are TRBV6-5 and TRBJ1-6, with 8 positions matching TRBD1. The CDR3 covers 16 residues. V lost 2 bases to trimming and J lost 11 bases; unmatched junction nucleotides: 11. Germline loops: CDR1 MNHEY, CDR2 SVGAGI. CDR3 amino acids: CASSYTGTGAKAPLHF. DNA for the CDR3: TGTGCCAGCAGTTACACCGGGACAGGTGCAAAAGCACCCCTCCACTTT.

The V call is TRBV19, the J call TRBJ2-7; 7 nucleotides line up with TRBD1. The J segment lost 7 bases and the V segment lost 5 bases, leaving 14 bases of the junction unmatched. Germline CDR1 is LNHDA and CDR2 is SQIVND (reference sequence). The CDR3 totals 15 residues. The CDR3 here is CASSDTTGSILEQYF. In DNA, the CDR3 is TGTGCCAGTAGTGATACGACAGGGAGTATTTTAGAGCAGTACTTC.

The chain links TRBV6-5 to TRBJ2-3; TRBD2 aligns across 9 bases. V trimming: 4 bases; J trimming: 3 bases; junction bases outside the gene matches: 8. CDR1 and CDR2 (germline): MNHEY, SVGAGI. There are 16 residues in the CDR3. The CDR3 DNA reads TGTGCCAGCAGTTCTCGAGGACTAGCGAAGACAGATACGCAGTATTTT. Protein sequence: CASSSRGLAKTDTQYF.

The chain links TRBV14 to TRBJ2-7; 8 positions agree with TRBD1. In germline, CDR1 is SGHDN, CDR2 FVKESK. The CDR3 loop spans 13 amino acids. J gave up 7 bases and V 10 bases, and 12 bases lay outside the gene matches. The DNA of the CDR3 is TGTGCCACGTCCGGCCAGGGGGCCGGGGAGCAGTACTTC. It encodes CATSGQGAGEQYF.

The chain joins TRBV11-2 to TRBJ2-5; 10 bases line up with TRBD2. The V gene end was trimmed by 3 bases and the J gene end by 5 bases; junction bases not matched to a gene: 6. This CDR3 contains 15 residues. CDR1 and CDR2 from the germline V gene are SGHAT and FQNNGV. The CDR3 DNA sequence: TGTGCCAGCAGCTTCCAAGCGGGGGGGTGGGAGACCCAGTACTTC. Residues: CASSFQAGGWETQYF.

This chain connects TRBV28 to TRBJ2-7; 9 positions agree with TRBD2. V gave up 2 bases and J gave up 1 base; unmatched junction bases: 6. The CDR3 is 16 amino acids. Germline lookup yields CDR1 MDHEN and CDR2 SYDVKM. CDR3: CASSLAAGGLSYEQYF. For the CDR3, the DNA is TGTGCCAGCAGTTTAGCAGCGGGGGGCCTATCCTACGAGCAGTACTTC.

CDR3 in amino acids: CASSFETPGGEQYF. As DNA, the CDR3 is TGTGCCAGCAGTTTCGAGACGCCCGGGGGCGAGCAGTACTTC. The chain joins TRBV6-6 to TRBJ2-7; perhaps TRBD2 as D (6 bases). V dropped 4 bases and J dropped 6 bases, with 16 bases sitting between them. This CDR3 comprises 14 residues. CDR1 is MNHNY, CDR2 SVGAGI, per germline (reference sequence).

This chain links TRBV9 with TRBJ2-7, with 10 bases matching TRBD1. V gave up 2 bases and J gave up 2 bases; unmatched junction bases: 7. The CDR3 covers 16 residues. Germline assignment: CDR1 SGDLS and CDR2 YYNGEE. The CDR3 DNA sequence: TGTGCCAGCAGCGTCGGGGCCGGGACAGGGGCCTACGAGCAGTACTTC. Translation: CASSVGAGTGAYEQYF.

DNA of the CDR3: TGTGCCAGCAGTTATCTGTCAGGGGGCTACGAGCAGTACTTC. Its translation is CASSYLSGGYEQYF. The chain uses TRBV6-5 and TRBJ2-5; 7 bases are a match to TRBD1. The DNA matches TRBJ2-7 better at its end, which makes the J call doubtful. The V gene's germline CDR1 is MNHEY and CDR2 SVGAGI. CDR3 length: 14 residues.

The chain couples TRBV4-1 to TRBJ2-7; 7 nucleotides align to TRBD2. The CDR3 totals 16 residues. With 0 bases clipped from V and 0 bases from J, the junction kept 5 bases outside the gene matches. Germline CDR1 reads MGHRA; CDR2 reads YSYEKL. The CDR3, as DNA: TGCGCCAGCAGCCAAGAACGGGGAGGGTTCTCCTACGAGCAGTACTTC. Its translation: CASSQERGGFSYEQYF.

The CDR3 DNA follows: TGTGCCAGCAGCTTGGCATTGAACACTGAAGCTTTCTTT. Translating gives CASSLALNTEAFF. J is TRBJ1-1 and V is TRBV7-6; D not certain. The CDR3 contains 13 residues. V lost 3 bases to trimming and J lost 0 bases, with 5 bases between them. The germline CDR1 and CDR2 sequences are SGHVS and FNYEAQ.

The chain combines TRBV27 with TRBJ2-1, with TRBD2 matching 9 bases. Trimming removed 3 bases from V and 7 bases from J; junction bases left unmatched: 7. Germline V CDR1 and CDR2: MNHEY, SMNVEV (reference sequence). This CDR3 region has 15 residues. The CDR3 here is CASSFGGGAGNEQFF. The CDR3 nucleotides read TGTGCCAGCAGTTTCGGCGGGGGGGCCGGGAATGAGCAGTTCTTC.

The rearrangement links TRBV6-1 to TRBJ1-2; possibly TRBD1 for D (5 bases). Germline V gene sequence: CDR1 MNHNS, CDR2 SASEGT. V was clipped by 1 base and J by 0 bases, with 18 bases between them. This CDR3 has 18 amino acids. The CDR3 reads CASSEDPGGLTPNYGYTF. The DNA of the CDR3 is TGTGCCAGCAGTGAAGACCCGGGGGGGTTAACCCCTAACTATGGCTACACCTTC.

J is TRBJ2-7 and V is TRBV27, with D possibly being TRBD1 (6 bases). The CDR3 is made up of 13 amino acids. CDR1 is MNHEY, CDR2 SMNVEV, per germline (reference sequence). V lost 6 bases, J lost 3 bases, and 12 bases lay in between. CDR3 bases: TGTGCCAGCAGGGGACACTTGGGCTACGAGCAGTACTTC. Its protein is CASRGHLGYEQYF.

The chain carries TRBV19 and TRBJ2-7; D is ambiguous. Germline-derived CDR1 and CDR2 are LNHDA and SQIVND (reference sequence). The CDR3 length is 13 residues. The V gene lost 6 bases and the J gene lost 3 bases, with 12 bases spanning the gap. The CDR3 protein is CASRAGQNYEQYF. CDR3 in DNA: TGTGCCAGTAGAGCAGGCCAAAACTACGAGCAGTACTTC. Combining the CDR3 with reference TRBV19 and TRBJ2-7 gives the whole variable domain DGGITQSPKYLFRKEGQNVTLSCEQNLNHDAMYWYRQDPGQGLRLIYYSQIVNDFQKGDIAEGYSVSREKKESFPLTVTSAQKNPTAFYLCASRAGQNYEQYFGPGTRLTVT.

The gene calls are TRBV20-1 and TRBJ2-5; 7 bases are a match to TRBD1. The CDR3 has 11 residues. Germline assignment: CDR1 DFQATT and CDR2 SNEGSKA (reference sequence). V was pared by 5 bases and J by 7 bases, with 4 bases of the junction left unmatched. The CDR3 loop reads CSAASGGTQYF. CDR3 bases: TGCAGTGCTGCCTCAGGGGGGACCCAGTACTTC.